This TCR beta chain was profiled in a study of T cell responses to AZD1222 COVID-19 vaccine. Findings and caveats of the study: Within unmutated variant regions lay the reported targets of nearly half of spike-specific TCRs. A rise in Spike-specific TCR breadth and depth followed two AZD1222 doses.

The germline gives CDR1 SGHTA, CDR2 FQGNSA. Losses at the gene ends were 6 bases for V and 5 bases for J; bases not matched to a gene: 9. The CDR3 length is 16 residues. Of note for this clone: As yet, its antigen is unknown.

The table came from immunoSEQ multiplex PCR; TCRdb's copy has only in-frame clones and leaves some out. In the table there are about 150,000 clones, over 80% of which are singletons. The chain couples TRBV7-2 to TRBJ2-2; 10 nucleotides line up with TRBD1. This TCR came from an adult who received the AZD1222 COVID-19 vaccine. The material sequenced was peripheral blood, taken 28 days after the second AZD1222 dose. The CDR3 sequence is CASRRRTGGKTGELFF. DNA of the CDR3: TGTGCCAGCAGACGTCGGACAGGGGGGAAGACCGGGGAGCTGTTTTTT.